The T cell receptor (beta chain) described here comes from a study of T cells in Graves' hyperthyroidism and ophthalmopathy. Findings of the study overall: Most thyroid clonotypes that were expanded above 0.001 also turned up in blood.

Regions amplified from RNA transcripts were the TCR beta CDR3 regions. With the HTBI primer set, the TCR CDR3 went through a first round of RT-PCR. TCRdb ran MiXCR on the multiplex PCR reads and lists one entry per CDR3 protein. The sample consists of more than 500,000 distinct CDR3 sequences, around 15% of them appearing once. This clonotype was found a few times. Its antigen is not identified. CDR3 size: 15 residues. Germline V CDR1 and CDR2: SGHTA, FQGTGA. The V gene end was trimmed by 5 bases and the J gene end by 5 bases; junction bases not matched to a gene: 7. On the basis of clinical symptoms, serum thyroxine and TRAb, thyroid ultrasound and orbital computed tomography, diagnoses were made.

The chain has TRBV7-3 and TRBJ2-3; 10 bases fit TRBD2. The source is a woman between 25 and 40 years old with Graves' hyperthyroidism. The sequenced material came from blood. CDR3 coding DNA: TGTGCCAGCAGCGCTAGCGGGAGTAGATTAGATACGCAGTATTTT. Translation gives CASSASGSRLDTQYF.